This TCR beta chain was found in a study of cytomegalovirus exposure and HLA in healthy donors. A remark on this clone: Mismatch with germline at one junction end may stem from a read error.

PCR was performed using 60 Vbeta and 13 Jbeta primers. Generated by immunoSEQ multiplex PCR, the TCRdb table keeps only in-frame clones and is missing some. The repertoire holds roughly 230,000 clones, around 90% seen once, with 1.7% in the top ten. This TCR derives from a girl aged 2 to 9 in good health and CMV-seronegative. The sequenced material came from PBMCs.

The chain's CDR3 is CSSSQTGLSSYNEQFF. Written as DNA, the CDR3 is TGTTCCAGCAGCCAGACAGGTTTGAGCTCCTACAATGAGCAGTTCTTC. This chain joins TRBV7-9 and TRBJ2-1; D might be TRBD1 (6 bases). The CDR3 contains 16 residues. Germline CDR1 and CDR2: SEHNR and FQNEAQ (reference sequence).